The 16 T cell receptor beta chains reported below all come from one sample, sequenced in a study of graft-versus-host responses after intestinal transplantation. No antigen is known for these receptors. Clones were sequenced by immunoSEQ multiplex PCR, and TCRdb holds only the in-frame ones, with some missing. Among 85,000 to 100,000 clones listed, about 90% were seen once. Material: unstimulated CD4+ T cells sorted from spleen or lymph node cells, obtained before intestinal transplant. These receptors came from a human donor who received an intestinal transplant.

CDR3 residues: CASSELSYSNTEAFF. The CDR3 DNA reads TGTGCCAGCAGCGAACTATCCTACTCGAACACTGAAGCTTTCTTT. The chain employs TRBV7-8 and TRBJ1-1; D ambiguous. The germline V gene encodes CDR1 SGHVS and CDR2 FQNEAQ. V lost 5 bases and J 1 base, leaving 14 bases between the germline ends. The CDR3 covers 15 residues.

This clone was picked up a small number of times. The genes are TRBV6-1 and TRBJ1-1, with D possibly being TRBD1 (5 bases). V gave up 5 bases and J gave up 4 bases, with 11 bases separating them. The CDR3 contains 13 residues. Germline V gives CDR1 MNHNS, CDR2 SASEGT. CDR3 bases: TGTGCCAGCAGTTTGGGCAGGGCCACTGAAGCTTTCTTT. Encoded protein: CASSLGRATEAFF.

The chain joins TRBV5-1 to TRBJ2-1; TRBD2 matches 10 bases. J was trimmed by 0 bases and V by 4 bases; bases with no gene match: 10. Germline V gene sequence: CDR1 SGHRS, CDR2 YFSETQ. CDR3 length equals 18 residues. The CDR3 here is CASSVATLAGGSYNEQFF. In DNA, the CDR3 is TGCGCCAGCAGCGTTGCTACGTTAGCGGGAGGCTCCTACAATGAGCAGTTCTTC.

This rearrangement joins TRBV7-2 to TRBJ2-5, with 7 bases lining up with TRBD1. The CDR3 totals 13 residues. Germline CDR1 SGHTA, CDR2 FQGNSA. The ends lost 5 bases at V and 5 bases at J; junction bases unmatched: 5. The CDR3 loop reads CASSRDREETQYF. In nucleotides, the CDR3 is TGTGCCAGCAGCAGAGACAGGGAGGAGACCCAGTACTTC.

J is TRBJ1-2 and V is TRBV15; a weak D match, TRBD1 (5 bases). V was trimmed by 0 bases and J by 4 bases, leaving 12 bases between them. The CDR3 totals 15 residues. The germline V gene encodes CDR1 LNHNV and CDR2 YYDKDF (reference sequence). The CDR3 DNA follows: TGTGCCACCAGCAGAGAGCGGACAAAAACCTATGGCTACACCTTC. Residues: CATSRERTKTYGYTF. The variable domain in full, completed from reference TRBV15 and TRBJ1-2, reads DAMVIQNPRYQVTQFGKPVTLSCSQTLNHNVMYWYQQKSSQAPKLLFHYYDKDFNNEADTPDNFQSRRPNTSFCFLDIRSPGLGDTAMYLCATSRERTKTYGYTFGSGTRLTVV.

This clone was seen once. V and J are TRBV27 and TRBJ2-7, with 13 nucleotides matching TRBD2. The CDR3 contains 17 residues. CDR1 and CDR2 from the germline V gene are MNHEY and SMNVEV (reference sequence). After removal of 3 bases from V and 2 bases from J, the junction contained 7 bases not matched to a gene. CDR3 in amino acids: CASSLRGLAGEPYEQYF. The DNA of the CDR3 is TGTGCCAGCAGTTTGAGAGGACTAGCGGGAGAGCCCTACGAGCAGTACTTC.

This chain connects TRBV6-1 to TRBJ2-2, with 9 bases matching TRBD2. This CDR3 is 14 amino acids long. The junction had 5 bases not matched to a gene; V was cut back by 7 bases and J by 5 bases. The germline V gene encodes CDR1 MNHNS and CDR2 SASEGT. CDR3 in DNA: TGTGCCAGCAAAATAGCGGGGGAGACCGGGGAGCTGTTTTTT. Translating gives CASKIAGETGELFF.

This rearrangement joins TRBV10-2 to TRBJ1-2; D might be TRBD1 (5 bases). Trimming cost V 2 bases and J 8 bases, with 21 bases left between them. The length of the CDR3 is 16 residues. The V gene's germline CDR1 is WSHSY and CDR2 SAAADI. The CDR3: CASSEPMGRVGRGYTF. DNA for the CDR3: TGCGCCAGCAGTGAGCCGATGGGCAGGGTTGGGCGCGGCTACACCTTC.

J is TRBJ1-5 and V is TRBV27, with D possibly being TRBD1 (5 bases). The CDR3 runs to 15 residues. Trimming pared 6 bases from V and 3 bases from J, leaving 15 bases between. Germline V CDR1 and CDR2: MNHEY, SMNVEV (reference sequence). The chain's CDR3 is CASRLEGRDNQPQHF. In DNA, the CDR3 is TGTGCCAGCAGACTGGAGGGGAGGGACAATCAGCCCCAGCATTTT.

V is TRBV30 and J is TRBJ2-7; tentative D call: TRBD2 (6 bases). Germline CDR1 is GTSNPN and CDR2 is SVGIG (reference sequence). Trimming took 7 bases from V and 1 from J, leaving 17 bases between them. The CDR3 runs 14 residues. The CDR3 protein is CAYQHPRGSYEQYF. CDR3 coding DNA: TGTGCCTACCAACACCCTCGGGGGTCCTACGAGCAGTACTTC.

V and J are TRBV5-1 and TRBJ2-3, with 7 bases lining up with TRBD2. Germline trimming cut 0 bases from V and 2 bases from J; bases unmatched to any gene: 9. Per germline, CDR1 SGHRS and CDR2 YFSETQ. This CDR3 has 17 amino acids. The CDR3 DNA follows: TGCGCCAGCAGCTTGGGTCGGCTAGCGGCTCACACAGATACGCAGTATTTT. This codes for CASSLGRLAAHTDTQYF.

The rearrangement uses TRBV30 and TRBJ2-1; TRBD2 agrees at 12 bases. CDR3 length: 15 residues. CDR1 is GTSNPN and CDR2 is SVGIG in the germline V gene (reference sequence). Losses at the gene ends were 4 bases for V and 9 bases for J; bases not matched to a gene: 10. The CDR3 protein is CAWTPASGGAFEQFF. In DNA, the CDR3 is TGTGCCTGGACCCCCGCTAGCGGGGGGGCATTTGAGCAGTTCTTC.

This clone was observed a single time. The rearrangement uses TRBV14 and TRBJ2-7, with a tentative D call TRBD1 (6 bases). The ends were cut back, 0 bases at V and 5 bases at J, with 8 bases in the middle. CDR1 and CDR2 from the germline V gene are SGHDN and FVKESK. CDR3 length: 13 amino acids. The CDR3 reads CASSQDRGHEQYF. CDR3 DNA: TGTGCCAGCAGCCAAGACAGGGGACACGAGCAGTACTTC.

The chain joins TRBV20-1 to TRBJ2-7, with D hard to call. V lost 2 bases, J lost 3 bases, and 2 bases lay in between. The germline V gene encodes CDR1 DFQATT and CDR2 SNEGSKA (reference sequence). This CDR3 has 10 residues. DNA for the CDR3: TGCAGTGCTAGACTCTACGAGCAGTACTTC. The encoded protein is CSARLYEQYF.

The V call is TRBV5-1, the J call TRBJ2-3; no definite D call. Trimming removed 2 bases from V and 2 bases from J, with 6 bases in between. CDR3 length equals 13 residues. Germline assignment: CDR1 SGHRS and CDR2 YFSETQ. CDR3 sequence reads: CASSFENTDTQYF. Here the CDR3 DNA reads TGCGCCAGCAGCTTTGAGAACACAGATACGCAGTATTTT.

This clone was counted a few times. This chain connects TRBV19 to TRBJ1-1; D remains ambiguous. Trimming pared 4 bases from V and 5 bases from J, leaving 20 bases between. CDR3 length: 16 residues. From germline, CDR1 is LNHDA and CDR2 SQIVND (reference sequence). The CDR3 nucleotides read TGTGCCAGTAGTAGCCCACATCAGTGGCCCAAGACTGAAGCTTTCTTT. Its protein product is CASSSPHQWPKTEAFF.